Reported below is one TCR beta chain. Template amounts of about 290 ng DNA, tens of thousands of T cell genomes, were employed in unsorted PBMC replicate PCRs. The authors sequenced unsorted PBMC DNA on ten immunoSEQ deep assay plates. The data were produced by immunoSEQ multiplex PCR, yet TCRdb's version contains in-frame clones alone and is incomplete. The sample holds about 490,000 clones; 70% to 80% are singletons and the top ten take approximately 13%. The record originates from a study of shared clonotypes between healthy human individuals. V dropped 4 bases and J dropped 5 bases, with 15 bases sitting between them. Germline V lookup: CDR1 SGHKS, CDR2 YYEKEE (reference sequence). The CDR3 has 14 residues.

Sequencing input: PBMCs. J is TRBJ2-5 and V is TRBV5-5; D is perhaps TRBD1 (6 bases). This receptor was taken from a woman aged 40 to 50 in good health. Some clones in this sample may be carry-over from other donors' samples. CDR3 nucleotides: TGTGCCAGCAGCGGGGTGGGGGCCCGGGAGACCCAGTACTTC. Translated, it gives CASSGVGARETQYF. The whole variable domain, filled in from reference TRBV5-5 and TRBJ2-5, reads DAGVTQSPTHLIKTRGQQVTLRCSPISGHKSVSWYQQVLGQGPQFIFQYYEKEERGRGNFPDRFSARQFPNYSSELNVNALLLGDSALYLCASSGVGARETQYFGPGTRLLVL.